This T cell receptor beta chain came from a study of T cells in Graves' hyperthyroidism and ophthalmopathy. The patients, who ranged from 18 to 65 in age, presented with newly diagnosed hyperthyroidism lasting under 2 months. A roughly 9.3 ml volume of fresh peripheral blood provided the PBMCs. Study results and limitations: In the blood, most expanded thyroid clonotypes above 0.001 appeared as well. Separation of ophthalmopathy from stable hyperthyroidism was achieved by a 13 V-J model.

The CDR3 regions of TCR beta were amplified from RNA transcripts. The HTBI primer set served for first-round RT-PCR of the TCR CDR3. TCRdb redid the calling of the multiplex PCR reads with MiXCR, one entry per CDR3 protein. The data contain 300,000 to 450,000 distinct CDR3 sequences, about 14% of them singletons. This clonotype came up many times. Its specificity is not known. Sequenced input: blood. The source of this sequence is a man aged 25-45 years with Graves' hyperthyroidism that later progressed to Graves' ophthalmopathy.

The CDR3 loop reads CASSPQESEQYF. The DNA of the CDR3 is TGTGCCAGCAGTCCCCAGGAAAGCGAGCAGTACTTC. V and J are TRBV6-1 and TRBJ2-7; no definite D call. The CDR3 totals 12 residues. V was cut by 5 bases and J by 6 bases, with 11 bases left in between. Per the germline V gene, CDR1 is MNHNS and CDR2 is SASEGT.